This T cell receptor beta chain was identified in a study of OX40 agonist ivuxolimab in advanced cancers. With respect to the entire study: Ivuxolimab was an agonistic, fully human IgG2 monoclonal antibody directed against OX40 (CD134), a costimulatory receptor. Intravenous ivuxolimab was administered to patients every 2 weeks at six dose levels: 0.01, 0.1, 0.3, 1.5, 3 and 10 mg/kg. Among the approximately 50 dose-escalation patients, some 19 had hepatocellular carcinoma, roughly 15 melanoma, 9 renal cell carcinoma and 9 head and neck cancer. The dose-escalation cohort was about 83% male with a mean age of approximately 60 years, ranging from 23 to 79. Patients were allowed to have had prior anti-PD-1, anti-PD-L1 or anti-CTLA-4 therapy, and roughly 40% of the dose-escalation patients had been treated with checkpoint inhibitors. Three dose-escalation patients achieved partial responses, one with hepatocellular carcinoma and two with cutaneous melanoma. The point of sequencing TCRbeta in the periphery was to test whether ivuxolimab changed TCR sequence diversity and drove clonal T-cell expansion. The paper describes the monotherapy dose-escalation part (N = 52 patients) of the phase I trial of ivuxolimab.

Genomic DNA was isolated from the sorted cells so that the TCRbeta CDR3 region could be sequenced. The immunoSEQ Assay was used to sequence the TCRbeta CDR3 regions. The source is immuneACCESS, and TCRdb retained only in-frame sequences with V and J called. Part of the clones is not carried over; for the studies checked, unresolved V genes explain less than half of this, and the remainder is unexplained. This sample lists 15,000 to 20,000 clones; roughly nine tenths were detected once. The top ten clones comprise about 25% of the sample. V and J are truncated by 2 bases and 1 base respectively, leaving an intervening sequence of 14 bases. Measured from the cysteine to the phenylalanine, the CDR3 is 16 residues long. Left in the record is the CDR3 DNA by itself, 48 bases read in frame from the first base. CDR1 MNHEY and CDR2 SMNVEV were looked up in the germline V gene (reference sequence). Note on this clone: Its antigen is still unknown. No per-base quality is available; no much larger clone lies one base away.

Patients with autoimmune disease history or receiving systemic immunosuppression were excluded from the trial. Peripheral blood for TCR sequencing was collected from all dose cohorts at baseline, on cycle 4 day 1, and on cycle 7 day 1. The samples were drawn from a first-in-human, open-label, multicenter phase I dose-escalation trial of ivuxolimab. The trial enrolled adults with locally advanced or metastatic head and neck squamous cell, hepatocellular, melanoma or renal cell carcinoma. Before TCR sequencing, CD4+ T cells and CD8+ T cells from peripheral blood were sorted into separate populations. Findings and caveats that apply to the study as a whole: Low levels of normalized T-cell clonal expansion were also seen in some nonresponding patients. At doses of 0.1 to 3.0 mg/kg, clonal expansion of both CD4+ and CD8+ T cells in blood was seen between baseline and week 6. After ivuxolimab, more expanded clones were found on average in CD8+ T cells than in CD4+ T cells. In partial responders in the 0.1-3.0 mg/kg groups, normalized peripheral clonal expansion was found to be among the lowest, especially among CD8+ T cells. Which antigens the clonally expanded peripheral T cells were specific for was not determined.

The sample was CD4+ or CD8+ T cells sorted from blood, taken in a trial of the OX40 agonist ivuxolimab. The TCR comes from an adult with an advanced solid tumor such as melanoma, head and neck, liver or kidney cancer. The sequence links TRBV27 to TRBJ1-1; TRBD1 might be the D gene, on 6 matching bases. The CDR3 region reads CASSLQGGGANTEAFF. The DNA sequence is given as TGTGCCAGCAGTTTACAGGGTGGGGGGGCGAACACTGAAGCTTTCTTT.